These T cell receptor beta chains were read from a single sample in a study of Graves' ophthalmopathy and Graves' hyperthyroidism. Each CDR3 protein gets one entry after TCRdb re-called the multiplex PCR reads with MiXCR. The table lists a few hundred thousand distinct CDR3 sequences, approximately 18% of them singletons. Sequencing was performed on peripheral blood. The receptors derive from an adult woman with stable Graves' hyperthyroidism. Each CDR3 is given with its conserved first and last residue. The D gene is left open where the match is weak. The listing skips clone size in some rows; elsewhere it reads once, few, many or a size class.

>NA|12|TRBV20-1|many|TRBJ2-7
TGCAGTGCTAGCGGAGAATCTTACGAGCAGTACTTC
CSASGESYEQYF
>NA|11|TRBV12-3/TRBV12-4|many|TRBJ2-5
TGTGCCAGCAGCTTAGTAGAGACCCAGTACTTC
CASSLVETQYF
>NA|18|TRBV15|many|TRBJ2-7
TGTGCCACCAGCACTATCAGAGGGGCTAGCGAGATAAAGGACGAGCAGTACTTC
CATSTIRGASEIKDEQYF
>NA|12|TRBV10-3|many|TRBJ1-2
TGTGCCATCAGTGAGGACCTGTATGGCTACACCTTC
CAISEDLYGYTF
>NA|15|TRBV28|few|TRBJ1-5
TGTGCCAGCAGTTTAGGGGGGATGAGCAATCAGCCCCAGCATTTT
CASSLGGMSNQPQHF
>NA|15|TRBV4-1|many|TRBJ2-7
TGCGCCAGCAGCCATGGACAACTGGGCTCCTACGAGCAGTACTTC
CASSHGQLGSYEQYF
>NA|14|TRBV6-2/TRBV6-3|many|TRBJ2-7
TGTGCCAGCAGTTACGGGACGGTGGGATACGAGCAGTACTTC
CASSYGTVGYEQYF
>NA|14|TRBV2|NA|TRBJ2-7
TGTGCCAGCGGCCAAGGCAGGGGGGGCTGGGAGCAGTACTTC
CASGQGRGGWEQYF
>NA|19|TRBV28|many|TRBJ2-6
TGTGCCAGCAGTTCTCTCCGGTTCCTACGGGGCTCTGGGGCCAACGTCCTGACTTTC
CASSSLRFLRGSGANVLTF
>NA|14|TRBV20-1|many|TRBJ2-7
TGCAGTGCTAGAGATTTGGAGGGAACCTACGAGCAGTACTTC
CSARDLEGTYEQYF
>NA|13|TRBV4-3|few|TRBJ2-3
TGCGCCAGCAGCCAAGACAATACAGATACGCAGTATTTT
CASSQDNTDTQYF
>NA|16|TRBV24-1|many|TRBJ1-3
TGTGCCACCAGTGGCCTGAGGGAAAGCTCTGGAAACACCATATATTTT
CATSGLRESSGNTIYF
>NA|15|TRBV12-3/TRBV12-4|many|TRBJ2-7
TGTGCCAGCAGTTCGAGAGAGCCGTACCGGTACGAGCAGTACTTC
CASSSREPYRYEQYF
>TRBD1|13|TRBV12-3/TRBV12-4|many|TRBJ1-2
TGTGCCAGCAGTCGACAGGGGGCTAGGGGCTACACCTTC
CASSRQGARGYTF
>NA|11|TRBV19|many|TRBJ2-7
TGTGCCAGCAGTATTGGGTACGAGCAGTACTTC
CASSIGYEQYF
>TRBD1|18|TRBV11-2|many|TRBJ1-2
TGTGCCAGCAGCGCCCTCCTGACAGGGAGGGGGCTTAACTATGGCTACACCTTC
CASSALLTGRGLNYGYTF
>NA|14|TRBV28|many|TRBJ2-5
TGTGCCAGCAGTAGTGGGGGGGCGATGGAGACCCAGTACTTC
CASSSGGAMETQYF
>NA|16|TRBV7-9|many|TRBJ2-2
TGTGCCAGCAGCTTAGTTCCAGGGGAGGACACCGGGGAGCTGTTTTTT
CASSLVPGEDTGELFF
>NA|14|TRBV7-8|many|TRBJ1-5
TGTGCCAGCAGTTTTCCGGGGGTAGGTCAGCCCCAGCATTTT
CASSFPGVGQPQHF
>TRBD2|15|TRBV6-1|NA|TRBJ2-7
TGTGCCAGCAGACTAGCGGGAGGGAGACCCTACGAGCAGTACTTC
CASRLAGGRPYEQYF
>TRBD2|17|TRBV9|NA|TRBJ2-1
TGTGCCAGCAGCGAAACGATAGCGGGGAAGAAGAGTGGTGAGCAGTTCTTC
CASSETIAGKKSGEQFF
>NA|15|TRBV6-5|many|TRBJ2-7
TGTGCCAGCAGTTACTCGGGGTCCAGGCCCTACGAGCAGTACTTC
CASSYSGSRPYEQYF
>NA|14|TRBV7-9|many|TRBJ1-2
TGTGCCAGCAGCTTGGGGGGGCGCGTCTATGGCTACACCTTC
CASSLGGRVYGYTF
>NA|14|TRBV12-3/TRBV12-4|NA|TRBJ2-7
TGTGCCAGCAGTTTAAGCGCAGCATCCTACGATCAGTACTTC
CASSLSAASYDQYF
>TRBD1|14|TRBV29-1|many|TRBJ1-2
TGCAGCGTTGACCGGGACAGGGACAACTATGGCTACACCTTC
CSVDRDRDNYGYTF
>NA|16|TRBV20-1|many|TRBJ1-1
TGCAGTGCACACGCCGGCAGGGGCAGGGAGTACACTGAAGCTTTCTTT
CSAHAGRGREYTEAFF
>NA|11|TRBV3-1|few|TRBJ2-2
TGTGCCAGCAGCCACTACGGGGAGCTGTTTTTT
CASSHYGELFF
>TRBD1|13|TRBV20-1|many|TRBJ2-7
TGCAGTGCGAACAGGGGGGAAGTTTACGAGCAGTACTTC
CSANRGEVYEQYF
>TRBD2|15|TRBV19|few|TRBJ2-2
TGTGCCAGTGGATCGGCGGGAGGGCTGGACGGGGAGCTGTTTTTT
CASGSAGGLDGELFF